This entry lists 20 T cell receptor beta chains sequenced from one sample in a study of regulatory T cells in long-lasting Graves disease. Library construction for TCR beta used iRepertoire HTBI primers and Arm-PCR of CDR3 regions. A single record per CDR3 protein comes from TCRdb applying MiXCR to the multiplex PCR reads. Of about 660,000 distinct CDR3 sequences listed, 30% are singletons. The time point: persistent/refractory GD, antithyroid drugs over 5 years with positive TRAb. The TCR library used RNA extracted from PBMCs. Sequenced material: peripheral blood mononuclear cells (PBMCs), taken when the disease was refractory, from a patient treated with antithyroid drugs. These receptors were taken from a female donor with Graves disease.

This clonotype was detected ten times or more. The chain recombines TRBV2 with TRBJ2-4; D perhaps matches TRBD1 (6 bases). This CDR3 is 15 amino acids long. Germline CDR1 is SNHLY and CDR2 is FYNNEI. V lost 4 bases to trimming and J lost 2 bases, with 12 bases between them. The CDR3 spells CASSGTGTSKNIQYF. The CDR3 DNA sequence: TGTGCCAGCAGTGGCACAGGGACGTCCAAAAACATTCAGTACTTC.

The sample holds a few counts of this clonotype. CDR3 sequence reads: CASSPNVRGSAHTGELFF. CDR3 nucleotide sequence: TGTGCCAGCAGTCCCAACGTTAGGGGATCGGCGCACACCGGGGAGCTGTTTTTT. The V and J genes are TRBV28 and TRBJ2-2, with a weak D call TRBD1 (5 bases). The CDR3 is 18 residues long. V was trimmed by 5 bases and J by 3 bases, leaving 22 bases between them. The germline gives CDR1 MDHEN, CDR2 SYDVKM.

The chain uses TRBV5-4 and TRBJ2-4; D possibly corresponds to TRBD2 (6 bases). Trimming stripped 0 bases from V and 4 bases from J, with 11 bases between. From germline, CDR1 is SGHNT and CDR2 YYREEE (reference sequence). CDR3 size: 15 residues. The chain's CDR3 is CASSLEAGLKNIQYF. The CDR3 bases are TGTGCCAGCAGCTTGGAGGCCGGACTAAAAAACATTCAGTACTTC.

V and J are TRBV6-1 and TRBJ1-5, with a possible D match to TRBD1 (5 bases). Germline V gene data show CDR1 as MNHNS and CDR2 as SASEGT. The V gene lost 10 bases and the J gene lost 0 bases, with 13 bases spanning the gap. This CDR3 region has 14 residues. The CDR3 bases are TGTGCCACCCGGGACGGGACTAGCAATCAGCCCCAGCATTTT. This codes for CATRDGTSNQPQHF.

This clonotype was seen ten or more times. The rearrangement joins TRBV28 to TRBJ1-5, with 9 bases that match TRBD1. Germline CDR1 is MDHEN and CDR2 is SYDVKM. CDR3 length: 16 residues. Unmatched junction bases numbered 10, after V lost 4 bases and J lost 6 bases. CDR3: CASSSSRDRDGQPQHF. The CDR3 DNA reads TGTGCCAGCAGTTCCTCCCGGGACAGGGACGGTCAGCCCCAGCATTTT. Combining the CDR3 with reference TRBV28 and TRBJ1-5 gives the whole variable domain DVKVTQSSRYLVKRTGEKVFLECVQDMDHENMFWYRQDPGLGLRLIYFSYDVKMKEKGDIPEGYSVSREKKERFSLILESASTNQTSMYLCASSSSRDRDGQPQHFGDGTRLSIL.

The V call is TRBV19, the J call TRBJ2-5, with TRBD2 as a possible D gene (5 bases). The end of the DNA is better explained by TRBJ2-1, so the J call may be wrong. This CDR3 has 15 amino acids. The germline CDR1 and CDR2 sequences are LNHDA and SQIVND (reference sequence). CDR3 nucleotides: TGTGCCAGTAGTAATCGGATGGGAGTCAGGAATGAGCAGTTCTTC. This codes for CASSNRMGVRNEQFF.

This clonotype was counted ten times or more. At one end, the junction sequence differs from germline, possibly due to a read error. The chain carries TRBV28 and TRBJ1-2; weak D call: TRBD1 (6 bases). Germline V gives CDR1 MDHEN, CDR2 SYDVKM. This CDR3 comprises 11 residues. The CDR3 bases are TGTGCCAGCAGTCCAAGGGGGAACCAATCCTTC. The encoded protein is CASSPRGNQSF.

This clonotype was picked up a small number of times. This chain connects TRBV27 to TRBJ1-1; perhaps TRBD1 as D (5 bases). The CDR3 has 15 amino acids. The germline V gene encodes CDR1 MNHEY and CDR2 SMNVEV (reference sequence). V lost 6 bases and J lost 1, with 15 bases in between. In DNA form, the CDR3 reads TGTGCCAGCAGGGGGGTTGACAGTTCGAACACTGAAGCTTTCTTT. It codes for CASRGVDSSNTEAFF.

This clonotype was picked up a small number of times. The rearrangement joins TRBV2 to TRBJ1-2; D unclear. V shed 2 bases and J shed 0 bases, with 10 bases lying between them. This CDR3 is 15 amino acids long. Per the germline V gene, CDR1 is SNHLY and CDR2 is FYNNEI. The CDR3 protein is CASSETMQANYGYTF. As DNA, the CDR3 is TGTGCCAGCAGTGAAACGATGCAGGCTAACTATGGCTACACCTTC.

This chain joins TRBV6-5 and TRBJ1-1; TRBD1 aligns across 7 bases. The CDR3 totals 16 residues. Trimming cost V 0 bases and J 4 bases; bases outside gene matches: 8. The germline V gene has CDR1 MNHEY and CDR2 SVGAGI. CDR3 protein: CASSYSAGGGGTEAFF. In DNA, the CDR3 is TGTGCCAGCAGTTACTCAGCAGGGGGAGGCGGCACTGAAGCTTTCTTT.

This clonotype appeared a few times. The chain carries TRBV25-1 and TRBJ2-5; TRBD2 aligns across 8 bases. Germline trimming cut 3 bases from V and 2 bases from J; bases unmatched to any gene: 2. The length of the CDR3 is 14 residues. Per the germline V gene, CDR1 is MGHDK and CDR2 is SYGVNS. In nucleotides, the CDR3 is TGTGCCAGCAGTGAGCGACTAGCGCAAGAGACCCAGTACTTC. This sequence encodes CASSERLAQETQYF.

Many counts were recorded for this clonotype. This chain joins TRBV6-1 and TRBJ2-7, with 7 nucleotides matching TRBD1. Germline V lookup: CDR1 MNHNS, CDR2 SASEGT. V dropped 6 bases and J dropped 0; count of bases not matched to a gene: 8. The CDR3 covers 15 residues. CDR3 protein: CASRKQGRSSYEQYF. In DNA, the CDR3 is TGTGCCAGCAGAAAACAGGGGAGAAGCTCCTACGAGCAGTACTTC.

Only a few counts were recorded for this clonotype. J is TRBJ1-2 and V is TRBV20-1, with 7 bases identical to TRBD1. Germline V gene data show CDR1 as DFQATT and CDR2 as SNEGSKA (reference sequence). This CDR3 contains 12 residues. V shed 6 bases and J 4 bases; nucleotides not matched to a gene: 5. For the CDR3, the DNA is TGCAGTGCCCACAGGGGTAGCTATGGCTACACCTTC. This codes for CSAHRGSYGYTF.

This clonotype was detected once. The junction does not match germline at one end; this may be a read error. This sequence joins TRBV12-3 or TRBV12-4 and TRBJ2-2; the match to TRBD1 covers 8 bases. The CDR3 consists of 17 residues. As DNA, the CDR3 is TGCGCCAGCAGTTTGGGCAGGGGGCGAAGAGACACCGGGGAGCTGTTTTTT. Translation: CASSLGRGRRDTGELFF.

This clonotype was seen many times. The chain employs TRBV7-2 and TRBJ2-7, with 9 bases aligning to TRBD1. Germline V gene sequence: CDR1 SGHTA, CDR2 FQGNSA. J gave up 2 bases and V 5 bases, and 10 bases lay outside the gene matches. The CDR3 contains 16 residues. The CDR3 spells CASSGGQGVQPYEQYF. The CDR3 DNA reads as TGTGCCAGCAGCGGGGGACAGGGAGTGCAGCCCTACGAGCAGTACTTC.

This clonotype was recorded a few times. The chain links TRBV12-5 to TRBJ1-6; 8 bases align to TRBD1. J gave up 11 bases and V 7 bases, and 7 bases lay outside the gene matches. The CDR3 covers 13 residues. Germline CDR1 and CDR2: LGHNT and FRNRAP. CDR3: CASALRQGTPLHF. The CDR3 coding sequence is TGTGCTAGTGCCCTAAGACAGGGGACACCCCTCCACTTT.

This clonotype turned up a few times. At one end, the junction sequence differs from germline, possibly due to a read error. The J gene is TRBJ2-5, the V gene TRBV20-1, with 9 bases aligning to TRBD1. CDR1 and CDR2 (germline): DFQATT, SNEGSKA (reference sequence). This CDR3 comprises 15 residues. DNA of the CDR3: TGCAGTGCTAGACCCGGGACAGGGTACCAGGAGACCCAGTACTTC. Translating gives CSARPGTGYQETQYF.

The chain combines TRBV20-1 with TRBJ1-5, with 10 bases identical to TRBD1. Germline V lookup: CDR1 DFQATT, CDR2 SNEGSKA (reference sequence). The CDR3 covers 14 residues. After removal of 6 bases from V and 7 bases from J, the junction contained 9 bases not matched to a gene. The CDR3 nucleotides read TGCAGTGCCAAGCGGGACAGGGGCGGCCAGCCCCAGCATTTT. It is translated as CSAKRDRGGQPQHF.

This clonotype was seen ten or more times. V is TRBV28 and J is TRBJ1-1; D remains unclear. Germline V CDR1 and CDR2: MDHEN, SYDVKM. The CDR3 length is 15 residues. Trimming removed 3 bases from V and 5 bases from J, with 16 bases in between. CDR3 nucleotides: TGTGCCAGCAGTTTCCCCCCCGATGGGCAAACTGAAGCTTTCTTT. This encodes CASSFPPDGQTEAFF.

This clonotype has more than one count but fewer than ten. V usage is TRBV10-3 and J usage is TRBJ1-1; a weak D match, TRBD1 (5 bases). The CDR3 loop spans 14 amino acids. Germline CDR1 reads ENHRY; CDR2 reads SYGVKD. Deletions cut 4 bases from V and 4 bases from J, with 13 bases between. The CDR3 coding sequence is TGTGCCATCAGTGTTGCGGGAAGGGGCACTGAAGCTTTCTTT. Translating gives CAISVAGRGTEAFF.